The present entry profiles one T cell receptor beta chain with its context. The entry originates in a study of blood T cell repertoires in COVID-19. Across the study: Samples representing acute and convalescent COVID-19 were sourced from the United States, Italy and Spain. The analysed material was cDNA or gDNA that came from T cells, B-cell-depleted T cells, or PBMCs.

CDR3 length: 13 residues. The V gene lost 1 base and the J gene lost 2 bases, with 5 bases spanning the gap. Germline CDR1 reads KGHSH; CDR2 reads LQKENI. In the study's own analysis: Estimated nucleated cell counts came from reference gene primer amplification. Generated by immunoSEQ multiplex PCR, the TCRdb table keeps only in-frame clones and is missing some. V, J and clone size are those of that table, while D and trimming were read from the DNA. The sample yields some 50,000 clones, approximately 90% seen once. The chain recombines TRBV18 with TRBJ2-5; D is ambiguous. The sequence derives from a man aged 40-49 years with acute or convalescent COVID-19. The specimen was peripheral blood. The CDR3 nucleotides read TGTGCCAGCTCACCACGGGCACAAGAGACCCAGTACTTC. Translation gives CASSPRAQETQYF. Together with reference TRBV18 and TRBJ2-5, the CDR3 gives the full variable domain: NAGVMQNPRHLVRRRGQEARLRCSPMKGHSHVYWYRQLPEEGLKFMVYLQKENIIDESGMPKERFSAEFPKEGPSILRIQQVVRGDSAAYFCASSPRAQETQYFGPGTRLLVL.